This TCR beta chain derives from a study of shared clonotypes between healthy human individuals (dated by TCRdb to about 2020). Regarding the research as a whole: The cohort included a few men and a couple of women between 18 and 49 years of age. For each donor, CD4 naive and CD4 memory were each given three plates, CD8 naive was given two plates, and CD8 memory was given one plate. To estimate repertoire size and how much clonotypes are shared between individuals, the study performed deep sequencing of blood TCR repertoires from roughly five healthy adults. To increase sequencing depth and limit assay-specific biases, TCR repertoire library preparation and sequencing were carried out by different laboratories using diverse techniques. Between about 0.94 and 8.9 billion PBMCs per donor were obtained by leukapheresis.

Study-level results and caveats: Sampling was restricted to blood, and TCR repertoires in tissues likely differ from the TCR repertoires found in blood. Naive subsets generally had larger estimated clonotype richness than memory subsets. Pairwise subsampling led to the expectation that sequencing depth would affect the degree of clonotype sharing among donors. Compared with non-shared clonotypes, the clonotypes found in all four sorted-subset donors had higher generation probabilities. Incomplete sequencing was indicated by rarefaction of sorted-subset datasets, despite the large sequencing depth. Because the study included a small number of donors, the genetic and exposure-history diversity represented was limited. Approximately 4.8% of naive CD4, roughly 3.5% of naive CD8, 2.3% of memory CD4, and over 0.35% of memory CD8 clonotypes were shared across several donors.

The CDR3 measures 14 amino acids from cysteine to phenylalanine. Only the CDR3 DNA is retained, 42 bases long and in frame from the first base. V gives up 3 bases and J gives up 4 bases, and the segment between their germline ends measures 13 bases. The germline V gene (reference sequence) provides CDR1 GTSNPN and CDR2 SVGIG. Comment on this clone: The clone's antigen remains unknown. No base quality values were provided; no much bigger clone lies one nucleotide off.

Using the deep immunoSEQ assay, TCR CDR3 regions were amplified from genomic DNA by multiplex PCR. Genomic DNA extracted from each cell subset was distributed evenly over all wells of several immunoSEQ 96-well plates, and each plate served as one replicate. For sorted subsets, each replicate PCR was loaded with roughly 0.2 ug genomic DNA, equivalent to 30,000 to 35,000 T cell genomes. Purified libraries were quantified with a Qubit 3.0 fluorometer, sized on a Bioanalyzer 2100, and re-quantified with the KAPA Library Quantification kit. Every immunoSEQ 96-well plate was sequenced on a separate single-read 150-cycle Illumina NextSeq 550 flow cell. The authors' analysis ran thus. The immunoSEQ output contained only junctional sequences without quality scores, so filtering could not match that applied to full-length reads. Sequences were annotated with PyIR, a Python wrapper for IgBLAST v1.9, and V/J genes and CDR3 were assigned using IMGT germline references. Reads were removed for weak V/J assignments (E-value above 1e-6), missing CDR3, stop codons, out-of-frame junctions, or ambiguous translated residues. V3J clonotypes were defined by identical inferred V gene, J gene, and CDR3 amino acid sequence. To compute the percentage overlap between repertoires, the number of shared unique clonotypes was divided by the size of the smaller repertoire. RTK rarefaction, the Chao1 estimator, and Recon v2.1 estimates of unobserved clonotypes were used to assess repertoire richness. For all TCRbeta clonotypes obtained by the gDNA method from several donors, generation probabilities were computed with OLGA. The table comes from immuneACCESS by way of TCRdb, which keeps in-frame sequences with V and J called. Part of the clones is missing from these tables; in studies checked, under half for an unresolved V gene and the rest for unknown reasons. The V and J calls and clone size are taken from that table; D and trimming were inferred from the DNA. The sample records millions of clones, over 85% of which are singletons. About 0.13% of the sample comes from the top ten.

Donors were healthy HIV-negative adults with no recently reported acute infections or vaccinations. Every donor was a Caucasian adult living in Nashville, Tennessee, USA. CD4+ T cells were enriched by magnetic negative selection, after which naive cells were positively selected on CD45RA and the negative fraction was taken as the memory subset. After blood collection by leukapheresis, PBMCs were isolated using Ficoll-Histopaque density gradient centrifugation and then cryopreserved in the vapor phase of liquid nitrogen. Analytical flow cytometry was used to check the purity and quantity of every magnetically sorted T cell population. From each sorted fraction, genomic DNA was isolated and quantified by UV absorbance on a Nanodrop 2000c.

This chain joins TRBV30 to TRBJ2-1; the D gene is perhaps TRBD2, on 5 matching bases. Material: naive CD4+ T cells sorted from blood. The cell subset or site label of this sample denotes: CD45RA+ positively selected. This TCR was sampled from a young man in good health. The DNA is TGTGCCTGGAGCAAAGCGGCCCTTTACAATGAGCAGTTCTTC. Its translation is CAWSKAALYNEQFF.